Here is one T cell receptor (beta chain) with its context. This sample was taken from a study of shared clonotypes between healthy human individuals. Study-wide context: The people who gave samples were a couple of women and a few men aged 18 to 49.

Libraries were prepared by immunoSEQ multiplex PCR; TCRdb keeps only in-frame clonotypes and omits some of them. The sample lists approximately 2,200,000 clones, 90% to 95% seen once, with approximately 1.7% in the top ten. The CDR3 is made up of 15 amino acids. CDR1 and CDR2 from the germline V gene are SEHNR and FQNEAQ (reference sequence). The V end lost 5 bases, the J end lost 1 base, and 13 bases lay between the germline ends. Terminally differentiated effector memory CD45RA+ cells were left out of the naive CD8 fraction, which was CD45RO-negative and positively selected for CCR7. J is TRBJ2-3 and V is TRBV7-9; D unresolved. Material for sequencing was naive CD8+ T cells from PBMCs. This clonotype originated in a man aged 18 to 29 in good health. Some clones in this sample may be carry-over from other donors' samples. As DNA, the CDR3 is TGTGCCAGCAGCGCGGTATTAGCCGGCACAGATACGCAGTATTTT. As protein: CASSAVLAGTDTQYF.